The present entry profiles one T cell receptor beta chain with its context. The sample is drawn from a study of cytomegalovirus exposure and HLA in healthy donors. The PCR was carried out with 60 Vbeta primers and 13 Jbeta primers. Assay: immunoSEQ multiplex PCR; the TCRdb copy retains only in-frame clones and omits some. The data hold some 150,000 clones, with 80% observed a single time. With 6 bases clipped from V and 5 bases from J, the junction kept 11 bases outside the gene matches. The length of the CDR3 is 15 residues. The germline V gene encodes CDR1 MNHEY and CDR2 SMNVEV (reference sequence).

This clonotype was sampled from a woman aged 40 to 50 in good health and CMV-seropositive. Sequencing was performed on PBMCs. This chain uses TRBV27 with TRBJ2-3; 7 positions match TRBD2. The CDR3 is CASRAGGRAQDTQYF. As DNA, the CDR3 is TGTGCCAGCAGGGCCGGAGGGAGGGCCCAAGATACGCAGTATTTT.